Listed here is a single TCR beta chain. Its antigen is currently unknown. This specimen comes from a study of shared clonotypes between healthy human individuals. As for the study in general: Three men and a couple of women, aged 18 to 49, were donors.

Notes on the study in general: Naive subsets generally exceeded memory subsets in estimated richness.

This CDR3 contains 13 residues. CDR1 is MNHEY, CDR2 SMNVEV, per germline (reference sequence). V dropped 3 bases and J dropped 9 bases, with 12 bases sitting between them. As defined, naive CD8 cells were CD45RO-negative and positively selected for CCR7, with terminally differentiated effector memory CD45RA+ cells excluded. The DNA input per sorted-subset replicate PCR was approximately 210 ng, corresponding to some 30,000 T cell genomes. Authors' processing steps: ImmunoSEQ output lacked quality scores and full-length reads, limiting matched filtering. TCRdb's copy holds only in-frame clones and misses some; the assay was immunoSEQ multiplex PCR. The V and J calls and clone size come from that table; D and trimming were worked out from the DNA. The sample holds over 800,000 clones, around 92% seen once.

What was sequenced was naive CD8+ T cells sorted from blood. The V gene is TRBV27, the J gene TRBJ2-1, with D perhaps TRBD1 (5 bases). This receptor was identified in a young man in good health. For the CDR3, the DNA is TGTGCCAGCAGTTTCGGCAGGGCTAGTGAGCAGTTCTTC. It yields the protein CASSFGRASEQFF.